What follows are 20 T cell receptor beta chains derived from one specimen sequenced in a study of T cells in Graves' hyperthyroidism and ophthalmopathy. TCR beta CDR3 region amplification was performed from RNA transcripts. A set of HTBI primers served as the primers for a first-round RT-PCR of the TCR CDR3. Each CDR3 protein gets one entry after TCRdb re-called the multiplex PCR reads with MiXCR. The sample includes 40,000 to 60,000 distinct CDR3 sequences, approximately 48% of them seen just once. Specimen: blood. These receptors were collected from a woman between 45 and 60 years old with Graves' ophthalmopathy.

This clonotype was counted ten times or more. The rearrangement links TRBV12-3 or TRBV12-4 to TRBJ2-5; 8 positions match TRBD1. V trimming: 3 bases; J trimming: 3 bases; junction bases outside the gene matches: 12. The CDR3 length is 17 residues. CDR3 in amino acids: CASSLGAQGAGEETQYF. CDR3 nucleotide sequence: TGTGCCAGCAGTTTGGGGGCGCAGGGGGCCGGAGAAGAGACCCAGTACTTC.

The V and J genes are TRBV5-4 and TRBJ2-7; the D gene is possibly TRBD2 (5 bases). The CDR3 spans 15 residues. Germline V gene data show CDR1 as SGHNT and CDR2 as YYREEE (reference sequence). The V end was cut by 0 bases, the J end by 0 bases, with 10 bases between. CDR3 protein: CASSLAGIGSYEQYF. CDR3 DNA: TGTGCCAGCAGCTTGGCGGGGATAGGCTCCTACGAGCAGTACTTC.

The J gene is TRBJ1-2, the V gene TRBV2; D gene unclear. Germline CDR1 reads SNHLY; CDR2 reads FYNNEI. CDR3 length equals 12 residues. The ends were cut back, 0 bases at V and 4 bases at J, with 3 bases in the middle. Here the CDR3 reads CASSEAGYGYTF. In DNA form, the CDR3 reads TGTGCCAGCAGTGAAGCTGGCTATGGCTACACCTTC.

This chain connects TRBV19 to TRBJ1-2; no definite D call. Trimming cost V 3 bases and J 3 bases, with 8 bases left between them. Germline lookup yields CDR1 LNHDA and CDR2 SQIVND (reference sequence). The CDR3 has 13 residues. The DNA of the CDR3 is TGTGCCAGTAGTATTCAAGGATACTATGGCTACACCTTC. It translates to CASSIQGYYGYTF.

This clonotype appeared once. The conserved phenylalanine or tryptophan normally closing the CDR3 is absent here, so this likely arose from a read error. It is unclear where the CDR3 begins or ends on the DNA, so no DNA is shown, and the CDR3 is as TCRdb lists it. The rearrangement links TRBV7-2 to TRBJ2-5; the table gives TRBD1 as D, unverified against the DNA. The CDR3 spans 18 amino acids, including both terminal residues. The V gene's germline CDR1 is SGHTA and CDR2 FQGNSA. The CDR3 here is CASRSLTGQGGSPLHFGN.

Points on this clonotype: The junction departs from germline at one end; a sequencing error may be responsible. The V and J genes are TRBV19 and TRBJ1-6, with D unclear. This CDR3 is 14 amino acids long. Per the germline V gene, CDR1 is LNHDA and CDR2 is SQIVND (reference sequence). The CDR3 coding sequence is TGTGCCAGTAGCGATGGGTCCTATAATTCACCCCCCCACTTT. Its translation: CASSDGSYNSPPHF.

This clonotype was observed at least ten times. This chain connects TRBV20-1 to TRBJ1-2, with D perhaps matching TRBD1 (5 bases). The V end lost 3 bases, the J end lost 5 bases, and 16 bases lay between the germline ends. Germline CDR1 is DFQATT and CDR2 is SNEGSKA (reference sequence). The CDR3 is 14 residues long. The CDR3 sequence: CSASETAGPYGYTF. The CDR3 coding sequence is TGCAGTGCTAGTGAGACGGCGGGGCCTTATGGCTACACCTTC.

This clonotype is medium-sized in the sample. J is TRBJ1-3 and V is TRBV7-2, with D uncertain. The V gene's germline CDR1 is SGHTA and CDR2 FQGNSA. The CDR3 sequence is 13 residues long. Trimming removed 4 bases from V and 4 bases from J, with 8 bases in between. This chain's CDR3 is CASSSRGGNTIYF. In DNA, the CDR3 is TGTGCCAGCAGCTCTAGAGGCGGAAACACCATATATTTT.

This clonotype was seen many times. This chain uses TRBV20-1 with TRBJ1-5; the D gene is possibly TRBD1 (5 bases). V was pared by 6 bases and J by 5 bases, with 11 bases between. CDR3 length: 12 amino acids. Germline values: CDR1 DFQATT, CDR2 SNEGSKA (reference sequence). The CDR3 DNA reads TGCAGTGCCGCCTCGGGGGATCAGCCCCAGCATTTT. This encodes CSAASGDQPQHF.

The V and J genes are TRBV15 and TRBJ1-1; the D gene is possibly TRBD1 (5 bases). This CDR3 is built from 14 residues. The germline V and J ends were trimmed by 10 bases and 2 bases, with 17 bases remaining between them. Germline V gene data show CDR1 as LNHNV and CDR2 as YYDKDF (reference sequence). The chain's CDR3 is CAILRRGFNTEAFF. The CDR3 DNA reads TGTGCCATCTTGCGGAGGGGATTCAACACTGAAGCTTTCTTT.

Points on this clonotype: Compared with germline, one end of the junction differs, possibly owing to a read error. The chain has TRBV10-3 and TRBJ2-7; D tentatively fits TRBD1 or TRBD2 (5 bases each). The CDR3 totals 13 residues. Germline CDR1 ENHRY, CDR2 SYGVKD. The CDR3 spells CAVSPGRAVEQYF. The CDR3 DNA is TGTGCCGTCAGCCCGGGACGGGCGGTCGAGCAGTACTTC.

The chain links TRBV20-1 to TRBJ2-1; perhaps TRBD2 as D (5 bases). Trimming shortened V by 8 bases and J by 9 bases, and 20 bases separated the two germline ends. Germline V gene data show CDR1 as DFQATT and CDR2 as SNEGSKA (reference sequence). The CDR3 runs to 13 residues. The CDR3 region is CSPSPERAVEQFF. DNA of the CDR3: TGCAGTCCTTCCCCCGAGAGGGCCGTTGAGCAGTTCTTC.

Concerning this clonotype itself: In this CDR3 the conserved last residue, phenylalanine or tryptophan, is missing, so a read error is likely. The V call is TRBV3-1, the J call TRBJ2-7; D is undetermined. Germline lookup yields CDR1 LGHDT and CDR2 YNNKEL (reference sequence). The V end lost 4 bases, the J end lost 2 bases, and 6 bases lay between the germline ends. The CDR3 totals 12 residues. CDR3 protein: CASSLTAYEQYS. DNA of the CDR3: TGTGCCAGCAGCCTTACTGCCTACGAGCAGTACTCC.

Comment on this clonotype: Given a much more abundant clone one base away, this may be a read error. This chain uses TRBV6-4 with TRBJ2-2; D may match TRBD1 or TRBD2 (5 bases each). CDR3 size: 15 residues. From germline, CDR1 is MRHNA and CDR2 SNTAGT. The chain's CDR3 is CVSSEGFDGTGELFF. CDR3 bases: TGTGTCAGCAGTGAGGGGTTTGATGGAACCGGGGAGCTGTTTTTT.

V usage is TRBV10-3 and J usage is TRBJ2-7; TRBD2 aligns across 12 bases. Trimming at V came to 3 bases and at J to 3 bases, leaving 6 bases not matched to a gene. The germline V gene has CDR1 ENHRY and CDR2 SYGVKD. The CDR3 has 16 amino acids. The CDR3 sequence is CAISDPRLAGDYEQYF. CDR3 sequence (DNA): TGTGCCATCAGTGATCCCCGACTAGCGGGAGACTACGAGCAGTACTTC.

This clonotype has a count of ten or more. V gene TRBV6-6 combines with J gene TRBJ2-5, with 8 bases identical to TRBD1. The CDR3 loop spans 15 amino acids. Germline CDR1 and CDR2: MNHNY and SVGAGI (reference sequence). V lost 2 bases and J lost 5; bases outside the gene matches: 7. The CDR3 here is CASSYSPDRVETQYF. As DNA, the CDR3 is TGTGCCAGCAGTTACAGCCCGGACAGGGTCGAGACCCAGTACTTC.

This chain joins TRBV6-6 and TRBJ2-7; D could derive from TRBD1 or TRBD2 (6 bases each). The CDR3 is 17 amino acids. Germline V gene sequence: CDR1 MNHNY, CDR2 SVGAGI (reference sequence). V was clipped by 2 bases and J by 6 bases, with 23 bases between them. CDR3 bases: TGTGCCAGCAGTTACGATCCCCCCGGGGGCGTTGTTTCCGAGCAGTACTTC. Translating gives CASSYDPPGGVVSEQYF.

For this clonotype: A much bigger clone sits one base away, suggesting this may be a read error. The chain links TRBV7-9 to TRBJ2-2; D is possibly TRBD2 (6 bases). CDR1 is SEHNR and CDR2 is FQNEAQ in the germline V gene (reference sequence). The CDR3 runs 17 residues. CDR3 region: CASSWRVGAPNTWELFF. The CDR3 DNA follows: TGTGCCAGCAGCTGGAGGGTCGGGGCCCCGAACACCTGGGAGCTGTTTTTT.

Here the CDR3 reads CASSLIAGPYNGYTF. In nucleotides, the CDR3 is TGTGCCAGCAGCCTCATAGCGGGTCCCTACAATGGCTACACCTTC. The rearrangement joins TRBV7-9 to TRBJ1-2; D not certain. Per germline, CDR1 SEHNR and CDR2 FQNEAQ (reference sequence). The CDR3 is 15 residues long. Trimming took off 5 bases at V and 6 bases at J, with 19 bases between the two ends.

This clonotype appeared many times. V is TRBV12-3 or TRBV12-4 and J is TRBJ2-5; 8 bases map to TRBD1. With 5 bases clipped from V and 5 bases from J, the junction kept 7 bases outside the gene matches. This CDR3 spans 14 amino acids. The CDR3 region is CASSPPGGEETQYF. Written as DNA, the CDR3 is TGTGCCAGCAGTCCTCCAGGGGGCGAGGAGACCCAGTACTTC.